This T cell receptor (beta chain) was documented in a study of blood T cell repertoires in COVID-19 (dated by TCRdb to 2018 to 2021). About the investigation overall: Samples from collaborators originated in the United States, Italy and Spain and spanned both the acute and convalescent phases of COVID-19. The samples were drawn from two sources: the first 160 participants of the ongoing ImmuneRACE study, and 1,200 or so subjects contributed by 6 global collaborators. Where available, HLA class I and class II types were obtained from metadata supplied by the sample provider rather than from assay-based typing. The material from the prospective study consisted of cDNA or gDNA derived from T cells, B-cell-depleted T cells, or PBMCs. Nearly every sample came with metadata listing a de-identified subject ID, COVID-19 status, age in years and sex. Subjects who had been exposed to COVID-19, were actively infected with it, or had recovered from it provided the deeply sampled blood TCRbeta repertoires that made up the dataset. The repertoires were released in a freely available public database intended as a resource for research on the immune response to SARS-CoV-2.

This clone showed up just once. Its antigen remains unidentified. No base qualities exist here, and no much larger clone lies one base off it. Whole blood was collected in K2EDTA tubes by collaborating institutions according to the institutions' own protocols. For TCRbeta analysis, collaborators shipped samples in one of three forms: frozen whole blood, isolated PBMCs, or DNA extracted from either of those sample types. TCRbeta CDR3 regions were amplified from genomic DNA by means of the immunoSEQ Assay, a bias-controlled multiplex PCR. Per the source publication's procedure: The number of nucleated cells in each sample was estimated from the amplification of reference gene primers within the assay. Sequence reads were collapsed and filtered to measure the absolute abundance of every unique TCRbeta CDR3 rearrangement. For each sample, productive Simpson clonality was calculated as the square root of Simpson's diversity index over productive rearrangements. Not all clones reach the TCRdb copy of this immuneACCESS table, which keeps in-frame sequences only. Checked studies attribute under half of the gap to unresolved V genes and leave the rest unexplained. Clone size and V and J calls were adopted from that table, with D and trimming inferred from the DNA. Here the sample has some 250,000 clones; over 75% occur a single time. Around 0.67% of the sample lies in the top ten.

Overall study results and their limits: The quantity of clinical and demographic metadata differed by source and by participant and was supplied without curation.

V loses 0 bases at its end and J loses 6 bases; junction bases beyond the gene matches: 2. The cysteine opens and the phenylalanine closes a CDR3 of 15 amino acids. The DNA shown is the 45-base CDR3, in frame from base 1. From the germline V gene, CDR1 is SGHRS and CDR2 is YFSETQ. The sequence derives from a human donor in a cohort sampled during active COVID-19. The rearrangement joined TRBV5-1 to TRBJ2-1, and TRBD2 aligns with 11 junction nucleotides. Sequencing input: peripheral blood. Here is the DNA: TGCGCCAGCAGCTTGGTGGGGACTAGCGGCAATGAGCAGTTCTTC. Translation gives CASSLVGTSGNEQFF.